The source of this T cell receptor beta chain is a study of memory CD4+ T cells and cytomegalovirus serostatus. Broader study findings: Suggested: most of the CMV-linked TCR signature lies in CD4+ memory cells. A US-trained random forest predicted CMV serostatus with median AUC around 0.93. About 40% of the roughly 150 known CMV-associated TCRbeta sequences appeared in CD4+ memory.

By share, this clone ranks as medium-sized (0.01 to 0.1%). Its cognate antigen is unknown. The data were produced by immunoSEQ multiplex PCR, yet TCRdb's version contains in-frame clones alone and is incomplete. This table has about 50,000 clones, around 80% appearing once. Germline CDR1 reads LNHNV; CDR2 reads YYDKDF (reference sequence). CDR3 length: 13 residues. Trimming removed 0 bases at V and 2 bases at J, with 5 bases between. Single viable CD3+CD4+CD8-CD45RO+ cells were sorted as the memory CD4+ T cells. Positive selection with CD4 microbeads enriched total CD4+ T cells. The rearrangement uses TRBV15 and TRBJ2-7; D is unresolved. The TCR was taken from an adult in good health and CMV-seronegative. The sequenced material came from memory CD4+ T cells from blood. As DNA, the CDR3 is TGTGCCACCAGCAGAGACCGACCCTACGAGCAGTACTTC. This codes for CATSRDRPYEQYF.